This TCR beta chain stems from a study of T cell changes during pregnancy in multiple sclerosis. Germline CDR1 is MNHEY and CDR2 is SMNVEV (reference sequence). This CDR3 region has 13 residues. Trimming took off 4 bases at V and 4 bases at J, with 10 bases between the two ends. The data were produced by immunoSEQ multiplex PCR, yet TCRdb's version contains in-frame clones alone and is incomplete. The data show about 49,000 clones, 94% seen once. This clone was picked up one time. This receptor was taken from a female donor with multiple sclerosis, enrolled in a pregnancy study. The chain combines TRBV27 with TRBJ1-1, with D perhaps TRBD1 (6 bases). Sequenced here: CD8+ T cells from peripheral blood mononuclear cells, sampled before pregnancy. The CDR3 bases are TGTGCCAGCAGTTACCAGACAGGCACTGAAGCTTTCTTT. Translation gives CASSYQTGTEAFF.